This note documents a single T cell receptor (beta chain) sequence. Germline CDR1 SGHNT, CDR2 YYREEE (reference sequence). After removal of 3 bases from V and 5 bases from J, the junction contained 11 bases not matched to a gene. The CDR3 spans 16 residues. This sample is part of a study of blood T cell repertoires in COVID-19. Sequencing used immunoSEQ multiplex PCR; TCRdb keeps in-frame clones, though not all of them. The sample includes tens of thousands of clones, 89% of them seen just once. Sequencing was carried out using peripheral blood. The clonotype originates from a man between 60 and 70 years old with COVID-19, enrolled during active disease. This sequence joins TRBV5-4 and TRBJ2-1, with 7 positions matching TRBD2. The DNA of the CDR3 is TGTGCCAGCAGCTCCGTGGCGGGACTACTTAACAATGAGCAGTTCTTC. As protein: CASSSVAGLLNNEQFF. Full variable domain (outside the CDR3, taken from reference TRBV5-4 and TRBJ2-1): ETGVTQSPTHLIKTRGQQVTLRCSSQSGHNTVSWYQQALGQGPQFIFQYYREEENGRGNFPPRFSGLQFPNYSSELNVNALELDDSALYLCASSSVAGLLNNEQFFGPGTRLTVL.